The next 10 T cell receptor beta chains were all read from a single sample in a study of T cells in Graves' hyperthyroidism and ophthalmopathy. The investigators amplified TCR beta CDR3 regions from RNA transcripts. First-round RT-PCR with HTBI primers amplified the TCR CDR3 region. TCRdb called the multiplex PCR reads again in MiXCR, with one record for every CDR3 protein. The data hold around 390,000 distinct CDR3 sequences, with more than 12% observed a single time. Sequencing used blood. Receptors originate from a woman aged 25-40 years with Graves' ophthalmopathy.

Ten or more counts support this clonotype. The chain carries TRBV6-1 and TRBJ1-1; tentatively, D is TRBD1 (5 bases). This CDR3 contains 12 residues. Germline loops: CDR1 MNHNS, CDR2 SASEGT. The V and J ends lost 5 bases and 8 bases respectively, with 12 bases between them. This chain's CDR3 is CASSYGAPEAFF. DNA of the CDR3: TGTGCCAGCAGTTATGGGGCGCCCGAAGCTTTCTTT.

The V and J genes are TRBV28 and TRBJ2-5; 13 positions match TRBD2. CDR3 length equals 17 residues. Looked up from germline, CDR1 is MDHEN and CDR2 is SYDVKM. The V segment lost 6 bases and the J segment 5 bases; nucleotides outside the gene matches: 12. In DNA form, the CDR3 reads TGTGCCAGCAGCCCTACTAGCGGGGGGGCCAGCAGGGAGACCCAGTACTTC. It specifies CASSPTSGGASRETQYF. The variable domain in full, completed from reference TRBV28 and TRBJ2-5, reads DVKVTQSSRYLVKRTGEKVFLECVQDMDHENMFWYRQDPGLGLRLIYFSYDVKMKEKGDIPEGYSVSREKKERFSLILESASTNQTSMYLCASSPTSGGASRETQYFGPGTRLLVL.

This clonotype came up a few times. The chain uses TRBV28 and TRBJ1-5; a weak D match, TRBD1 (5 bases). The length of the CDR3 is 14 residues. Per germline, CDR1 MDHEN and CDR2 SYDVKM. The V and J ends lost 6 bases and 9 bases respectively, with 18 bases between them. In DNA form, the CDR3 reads TGTGCCAGCAGGCAGGGAAACCGACCAGGGCCCCAGCATTTT. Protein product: CASRQGNRPGPQHF. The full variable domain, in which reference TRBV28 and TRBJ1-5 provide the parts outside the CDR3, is DVKVTQSSRYLVKRTGEKVFLECVQDMDHENMFWYRQDPGLGLRLIYFSYDVKMKEKGDIPEGYSVSREKKERFSLILESASTNQTSMYLCASRQGNRPGPQHFGDGTRLSIL.

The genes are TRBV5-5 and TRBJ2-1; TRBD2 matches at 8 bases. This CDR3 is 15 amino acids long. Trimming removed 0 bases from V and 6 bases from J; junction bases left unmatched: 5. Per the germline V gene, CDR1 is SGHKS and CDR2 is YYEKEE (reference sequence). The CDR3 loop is CASSLAGGAGNEQFF. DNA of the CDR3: TGTGCCAGCAGCTTGGCGGGGGGGGCGGGCAATGAGCAGTTCTTC.

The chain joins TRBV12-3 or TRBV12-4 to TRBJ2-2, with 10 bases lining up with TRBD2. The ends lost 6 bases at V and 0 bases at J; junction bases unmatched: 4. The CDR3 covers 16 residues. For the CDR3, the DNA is TGTGCCAGCAGATTCACTAGCGGGGCGAACACCGGGGAGCTGTTTTTT. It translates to CASRFTSGANTGELFF.

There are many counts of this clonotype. In DNA form, the CDR3 reads TGTGCCAGCAGTGAGTCGTGGGGGGCTCGGCAGTTCTTC. As protein: CASSESWGARQFF. The V and J genes are TRBV25-1 and TRBJ2-1; D possibly matches TRBD1 or TRBD2 (6 bases each). Trimming cost V 3 bases and J 12 bases, with 15 bases left between them. The CDR3 spans 13 residues. CDR1 and CDR2 (germline): MGHDK, SYGVNS.

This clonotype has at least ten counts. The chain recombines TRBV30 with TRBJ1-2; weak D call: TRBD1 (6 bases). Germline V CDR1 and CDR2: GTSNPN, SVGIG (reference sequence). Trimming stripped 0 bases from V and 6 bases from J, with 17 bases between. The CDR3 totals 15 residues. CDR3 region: CAWSVRSQGTHGYTF. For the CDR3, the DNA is TGTGCCTGGAGTGTACGGAGCCAGGGGACACATGGCTACACCTTC.

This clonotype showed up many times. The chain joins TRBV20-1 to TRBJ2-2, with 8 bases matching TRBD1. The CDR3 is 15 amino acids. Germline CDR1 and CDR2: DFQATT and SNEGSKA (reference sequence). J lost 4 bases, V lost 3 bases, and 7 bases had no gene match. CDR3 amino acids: CSARPGQGVTGELFF. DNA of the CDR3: TGCAGTGCTAGGCCTGGACAGGGCGTCACCGGGGAGCTGTTTTTT.

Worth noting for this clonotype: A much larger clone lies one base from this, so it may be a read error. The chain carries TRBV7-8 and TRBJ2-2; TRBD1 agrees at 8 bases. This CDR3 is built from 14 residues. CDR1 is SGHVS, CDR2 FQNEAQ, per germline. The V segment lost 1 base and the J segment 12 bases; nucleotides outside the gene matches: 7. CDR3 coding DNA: TGTGCCAGCAGCTTAGGCCAGGGGGCAGACCAGCTGTTTTTT. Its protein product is CASSLGQGADQLFF. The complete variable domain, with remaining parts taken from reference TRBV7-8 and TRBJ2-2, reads GAGVSQSPRYKVAKRGQDVALRCDPISGHVSLFWYQQALGQGPEFLTYFQNEAQLDKSGLPSDRFFAERPEGSVSTLKIQRTQQEDSAVYLCASSLGQGADQLFFGEGSRLTVL.

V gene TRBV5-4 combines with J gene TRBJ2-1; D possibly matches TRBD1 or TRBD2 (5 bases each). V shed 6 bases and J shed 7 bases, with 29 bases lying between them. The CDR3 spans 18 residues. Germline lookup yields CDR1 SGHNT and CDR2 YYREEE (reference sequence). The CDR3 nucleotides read TGTGCCAGCACCCGACTTACCTCCGGGACGGGCCTCGGTAATGAGCAGTTCTTC. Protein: CASTRLTSGTGLGNEQFF.